These 9 T cell receptor beta chains were sequenced from one sample in a study of blood T cell repertoires in COVID-19. Produced via immunoSEQ multiplex PCR; TCRdb's table is partial and in-frame only. The sample lists 300,000 or so clones, over 75% seen once, with roughly 1.1% in the top ten. The specimen was PBMCs or T cells enriched from blood (not recorded which). These receptors were taken from a woman aged 30 to 39 who had recovered from COVID-19.

There are many counts of this clone. The chain combines TRBV19 with TRBJ2-4; the D gene is possibly TRBD1 (7 bases). V lost 6 bases to trimming and J lost 0 bases, with 15 bases between them. CDR1 and CDR2 (germline): LNHDA, SQIVND (reference sequence). The CDR3 extends over 16 amino acids. The CDR3 nucleotides read TGTGCCAGTAGGCAAACAGGGGAGGTAGCCAAAAACATTCAGTACTTC. Translation: CASRQTGEVAKNIQYF.

The chain joins TRBV4-1 to TRBJ2-6, with D tentatively TRBD2 (5 bases). This CDR3 spans 15 amino acids. The V and J ends lost 1 base and 3 bases respectively, with 7 bases between them. Germline V CDR1 and CDR2: MGHRA, YSYEKL. CDR3 loop: CASSQAGSGANVLTF. The CDR3 DNA sequence: TGCGCCAGCAGCCAAGCGGGAAGTGGGGCCAACGTCCTGACTTTC.

This chain links TRBV28 with TRBJ2-1, with 9 bases that match TRBD1. This CDR3 is 12 amino acids long. From germline, CDR1 is MDHEN and CDR2 SYDVKM. The ends lost 11 bases at V and 9 bases at J; junction bases unmatched: 8. The CDR3 nucleotides are TGTGCCGCGGGACAGGGTAGGGGTGAGCAGTTCTTC. Encoded protein: CAAGQGRGEQFF.

This clone has more than one count but fewer than ten. This chain uses TRBV11-3 with TRBJ2-2; the D is unclear. Germline lookup yields CDR1 SGHNT and CDR2 YENEEA. This CDR3 has 14 amino acids. Between the trimmed V and J ends, which lost 0 bases and 6 bases, there was a span of 8 bases. In DNA form, the CDR3 reads TGTGCCAGCAGCTTAGATACTCACTCCGGGGAGCTGTTTTTT. Translated: CASSLDTHSGELFF.

The chain has TRBV6-4 and TRBJ2-3; D is possibly TRBD1 (7 bases). V was shortened by 3 bases and J by 0 bases, with 10 bases between the two germline ends. Germline CDR1 reads MRHNA; CDR2 reads SNTAGT. CDR3 size: 15 residues. CDR3 region: CASSEQGTSTDTQYF. As DNA, the CDR3 is TGTGCCAGCAGTGAACAGGGGACTAGCACAGATACGCAGTATTTT.

The V call is TRBV18, the J call TRBJ1-4, with 10 nucleotides matching TRBD1. The J segment lost 8 bases and the V segment lost 2 bases, leaving 5 bases of the junction unmatched. Germline lookup yields CDR1 KGHSH and CDR2 LQKENI. The CDR3 has 15 residues. CDR3 residues: CASSPGQGEVEKLFF. Here the CDR3 DNA reads TGTGCCAGCTCACCAGGACAGGGGGAAGTGGAAAAACTGTTTTTT. The full variable domain, rest sourced from reference TRBV18 and TRBJ1-4, is NAGVMQNPRHLVRRRGQEARLRCSPMKGHSHVYWYRQLPEEGLKFMVYLQKENIIDESGMPKERFSAEFPKEGPSILRIQQVVRGDSAAYFCASSPGQGEVEKLFFGSGTQLSVL.

V gene TRBV28 combines with J gene TRBJ2-7; a weak D match, TRBD2 (6 bases). V gave up 3 bases and J gave up 3 bases, with 15 bases separating them. This CDR3 comprises 15 residues. CDR1 and CDR2 from the germline V gene are MDHEN and SYDVKM. Written as DNA, the CDR3 is TGTGCCAGCAGTTTGAGTTGGAGGGCCCTCTACGAGCAGTACTTC. Encoded protein: CASSLSWRALYEQYF.

This clone showed up just a few times. The V call is TRBV9, the J call TRBJ2-2; possible D gene TRBD1, 6 bases. The CDR3 covers 15 residues. Trimming cost V 5 bases and J 0 bases, with 11 bases left between them. Germline CDR1 and CDR2: SGDLS and YYNGEE. In DNA form, the CDR3 reads TGTGCCAGCAGTGGACAGAACACGAACACCGGGGAGCTGTTTTTT. Translation: CASSGQNTNTGELFF.

On this clone itself: Other DNA sequences within the sample encode an identical CDR3. The J gene is TRBJ1-2, the V gene TRBV10-3, with a weak D call TRBD1 (5 bases). The germline V and J ends were trimmed by 2 bases and 8 bases, with 12 bases remaining between them. This CDR3 contains 13 residues. Germline V gene sequence: CDR1 ENHRY, CDR2 SYGVKD. CDR3 sequence (DNA): TGTGCCATCAGTGAGACAGGAGGGGACGGCTACACCTTC. It yields the protein CAISETGGDGYTF.